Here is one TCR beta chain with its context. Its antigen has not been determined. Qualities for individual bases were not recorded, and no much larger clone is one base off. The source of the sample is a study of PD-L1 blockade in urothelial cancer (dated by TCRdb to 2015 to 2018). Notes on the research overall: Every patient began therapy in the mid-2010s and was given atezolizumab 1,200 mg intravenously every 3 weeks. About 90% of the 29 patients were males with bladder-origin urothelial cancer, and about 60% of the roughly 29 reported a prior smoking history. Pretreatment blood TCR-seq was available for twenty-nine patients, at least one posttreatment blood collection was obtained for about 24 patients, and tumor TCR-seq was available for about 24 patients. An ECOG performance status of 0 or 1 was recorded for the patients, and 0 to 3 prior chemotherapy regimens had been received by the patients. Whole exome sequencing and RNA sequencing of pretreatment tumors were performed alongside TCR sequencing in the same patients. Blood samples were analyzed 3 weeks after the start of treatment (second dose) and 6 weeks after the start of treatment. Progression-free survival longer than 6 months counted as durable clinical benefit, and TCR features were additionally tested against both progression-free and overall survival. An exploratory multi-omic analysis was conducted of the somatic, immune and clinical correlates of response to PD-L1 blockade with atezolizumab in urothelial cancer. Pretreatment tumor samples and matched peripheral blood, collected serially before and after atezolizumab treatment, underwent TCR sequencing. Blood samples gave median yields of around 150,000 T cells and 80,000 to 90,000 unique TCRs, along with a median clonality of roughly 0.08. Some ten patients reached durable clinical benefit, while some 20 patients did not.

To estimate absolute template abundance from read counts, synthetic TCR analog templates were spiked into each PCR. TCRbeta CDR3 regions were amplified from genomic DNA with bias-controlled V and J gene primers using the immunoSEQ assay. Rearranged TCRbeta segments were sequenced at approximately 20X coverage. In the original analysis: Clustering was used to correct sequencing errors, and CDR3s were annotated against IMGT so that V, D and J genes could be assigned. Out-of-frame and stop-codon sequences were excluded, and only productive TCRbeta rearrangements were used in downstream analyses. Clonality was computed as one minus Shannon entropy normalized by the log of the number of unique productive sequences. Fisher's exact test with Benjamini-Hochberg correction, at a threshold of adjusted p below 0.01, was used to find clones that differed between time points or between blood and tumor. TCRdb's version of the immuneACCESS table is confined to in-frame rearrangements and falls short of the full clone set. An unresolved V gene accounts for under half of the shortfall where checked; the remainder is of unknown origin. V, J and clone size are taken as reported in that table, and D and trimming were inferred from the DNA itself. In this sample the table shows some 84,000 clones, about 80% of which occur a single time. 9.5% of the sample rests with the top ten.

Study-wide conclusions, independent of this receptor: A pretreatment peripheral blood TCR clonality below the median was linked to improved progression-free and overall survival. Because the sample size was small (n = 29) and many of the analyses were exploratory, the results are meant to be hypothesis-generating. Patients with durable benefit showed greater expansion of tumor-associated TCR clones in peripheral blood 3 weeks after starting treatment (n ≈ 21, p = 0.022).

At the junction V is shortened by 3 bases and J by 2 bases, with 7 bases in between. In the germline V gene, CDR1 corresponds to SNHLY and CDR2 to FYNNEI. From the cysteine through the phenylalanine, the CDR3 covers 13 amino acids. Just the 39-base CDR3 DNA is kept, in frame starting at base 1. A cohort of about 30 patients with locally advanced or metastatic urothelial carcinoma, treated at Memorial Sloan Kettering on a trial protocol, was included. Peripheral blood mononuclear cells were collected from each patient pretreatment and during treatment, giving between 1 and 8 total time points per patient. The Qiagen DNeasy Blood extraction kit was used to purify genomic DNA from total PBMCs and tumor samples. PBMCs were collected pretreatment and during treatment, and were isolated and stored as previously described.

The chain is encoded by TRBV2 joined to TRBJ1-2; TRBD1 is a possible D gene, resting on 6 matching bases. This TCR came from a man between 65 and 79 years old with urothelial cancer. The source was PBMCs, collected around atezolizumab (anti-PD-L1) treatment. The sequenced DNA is TGTGCCAGCAGTGATCAGGGGAACTATGGCTACACCTTC. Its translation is CASSDQGNYGYTF.